Listed below are T cell receptor beta chains from one sample, sequenced in a study of spatial heterogeneity in lung cancer. TCRdb re-analysed the 5' RACE reads in MiXCR, keeping a single row per CDR3 protein. The sample contains about 800 distinct CDR3 sequences, about 9.4% of which appear only once. This specimen was lung tumor tissue, taken at surgery. These receptors all come from a male donor with early-stage non-small cell lung cancer. Both conserved end residues are part of each CDR3. Fields, in order: CDR3 length, J gene, D gene, clone size, V gene, CDR3 DNA, CDR3 protein. D genes are given only for firm matches. Clone size appears in some rows only: once, few, many, or a class for an expanded clone.

15 TRBJ2-3 TRBD2 large TRBV6-6 TGTGCCAGCACCCAGGGAGGGAGTCAACTGGATACGCAGTATTTT CASTQGGSQLDTQYF
13 TRBJ2-7 NA medium-sized TRBV19 TGTGCCAGTAGGGGAGACGGAACCTACGAGCAGTACTTC CASRGDGTYEQYF
16 TRBJ2-3 NA NA TRBV4-2 TGTGCCAGCAGCCCCAAGGGGGGAATGGGCACAGATACGCAGTATTTT CASSPKGGMGTDTQYF
11 TRBJ1-1 NA medium-sized TRBV6-5 TGTGCCAGTCACACTAACACTGAAGCTTTCTTT CASHTNTEAFF
12 TRBJ2-5 NA medium-sized TRBV20-1 TGCAGTGAATTCGGGGGCGGGGAGACCCAGTACTTC CSEFGGGETQYF
11 TRBJ2-5 NA medium-sized TRBV20-1 TGCAGAGGTGGACAGCAAGAGACCCAGTACTTC CRGGQQETQYF
14 TRBJ2-1 TRBD1 medium-sized TRBV9 TGTGCCAGCAGCCCGATACAGGGGGTAAATGAGCAGTTCTTC CASSPIQGVNEQFF
13 TRBJ2-3 TRBD1 few TRBV27 TGTGCCAGCAGACATCTTCCGGGACAGGCGGGGTATTTT CASRHLPGQAGYF
16 TRBJ2-3 TRBD1 few TRBV5-1 TGCGCCAGCAGCTTCGACAGGGGGTCTAGCACAGATACGCAGTATTTT CASSFDRGSSTDTQYF
14 TRBJ1-5 TRBD1 medium-sized TRBV6-1 TGTGCCAGCAGTGGGGACAGGTCGCGGCAGCCCCAGCATTTT CASSGDRSRQPQHF
16 TRBJ2-7 NA large TRBV28 TGTGCCAGCAGGGAAAGGGAAGGGGAATATCGCTACGAGCAGTACTTC CASREREGEYRYEQYF
16 TRBJ2-2 NA few TRBV27 TGTGCCAGCACCGCCTGGGCGACTCCGAACACCGGGGAGCTGTTTTTT CASTAWATPNTGELFF
16 TRBJ2-6 TRBD2 few TRBV3-1 TGTGCCAGCGCCGCGAGCGGGAGATCTGGGGCCAACGTCCTGACTTTC CASAASGRSGANVLTF
13 TRBJ2-3 NA large TRBV27 TGTGCCAGCAGAGAGGGGCGGGCAGATACGCAGTATTTT CASREGRADTQYF
15 TRBJ2-3 NA large TRBV21-1 TGTGCCAGCCTCCTGCTGCTCCTTAGGTCAGATACGCAGTATTTT CASLLLLLRSDTQYF
17 TRBJ2-2 NA medium-sized TRBV3-1 TGTGCCAGCAGCCAAGAGGCGCTCCTATCGAACACCGGGGAGCTGTTTTTT CASSQEALLSNTGELFF
16 TRBJ2-6 TRBD1 medium-sized TRBV7-9 TGTGCCAGCAGCTTAGGAACAGGGGCTGGGGCCAACGTCCTGACTTTC CASSLGTGAGANVLTF
15 TRBJ2-1 TRBD2 medium-sized TRBV5-1 TGCGCCAGCAGGAAAACTAGCGGGAGCTACAATGAGCAGTTCTTC CASRKTSGSYNEQFF
17 TRBJ2-5 TRBD2 large TRBV10-3 TGTGCCATCAGACCTTATTCAGGACTAGCGGAACAAGAGACCCAGTACTTC CAIRPYSGLAEQETQYF
15 TRBJ2-7 TRBD1 NA TRBV12-3/TRBV12-4 TGTGCCAGCAGTCTACGGGACAGCGTCTCCTACGAGCAGTACTTC CASSLRDSVSYEQYF
15 TRBJ2-4 NA NA TRBV6-2/TRBV6-3 TGTGCCAGCAGTTACGCGGGGCCCGAAAATGACATTCAGTACTTC CASSYAGPENDIQYF
16 TRBJ1-1 TRBD1 large TRBV7-2 TGTGCCAGCAGCGGGCGTGGGACAGGGGGCGGCACTGAAGCTTTCTTT CASSGRGTGGGTEAFF